A single sample gave rise to the 14 T cell receptor beta chains below, sequenced in a study of human T cells and chemical hapten exposure. TCRdb called the RACE reads again in MiXCR, with one record for every CDR3 protein. The sample lists 190,000 or so distinct CDR3 sequences, under 25% occurring once. Time point here: patch test 3, about 24 weeks after DPC sensitization. The treatment here: therapeutic diphenylcyclopropenone sensitization with weekly scalp DPC. The sample was whole blood, taken in connection with sensitization to the hapten diphenylcyclopropenone (DPC). The receptors stem from a woman aged 40-49 years with alopecia areata. Some clones in this sample may be carry-over from other donors' samples.

The chain recombines TRBV28 with TRBJ2-7, with 7 bases that match TRBD2. The CDR3 length is 15 residues. In germline, CDR1 is MDHEN, CDR2 SYDVKM. Trimming cost V 6 bases and J 2 bases; bases outside gene matches: 10. CDR3 sequence: CASSPVTAGAYEQYF. Here the CDR3 DNA reads TGTGCCAGCAGCCCCGTAACTGCGGGAGCCTACGAGCAGTACTTC.

There are a few counts of this clonotype. The V and J genes are TRBV15 and TRBJ2-5, with 8 positions matching TRBD1. The J segment lost 5 bases and the V segment lost 0 bases, leaving 5 bases of the junction unmatched. Germline CDR1 is LNHNV and CDR2 is YYDKDF (reference sequence). This CDR3 has 15 residues. CDR3 region: CATSRDRQGYETQYF. CDR3 DNA: TGTGCCACCAGCAGAGACCGACAGGGGTATGAGACCCAGTACTTC.

The V gene is TRBV7-9, the J gene TRBJ2-3, with TRBD2 matching over 9 bases. Trimming at V came to 5 bases and at J to 4 bases, leaving 7 bases not matched to a gene. The CDR3 is 15 amino acids. The V gene's germline CDR1 is SEHNR and CDR2 FQNEAQ (reference sequence). This chain's CDR3 is CASSLVAGAADTQYF. The DNA of the CDR3 is TGTGCCAGCAGCCTCGTAGCGGGAGCGGCAGATACGCAGTATTTT.

This clonotype appeared a few times. The V and J genes are TRBV2 and TRBJ2-3, with a weak D call TRBD2 (6 bases). V lost 3 bases and J lost 4, with 17 bases in between. The CDR3 runs to 16 residues. Looked up from germline, CDR1 is SNHLY and CDR2 is FYNNEI. The CDR3 coding sequence is TGTGCCAGCAGTGATGCACGACAGCCGGGGGCAGATACGCAGTATTTT. The encoded protein is CASSDARQPGADTQYF. Complete variable domain (other parts from reference TRBV2 and TRBJ2-3): EPEVTQTPSHQVTQMGQEVILRCVPISNHLYFYWYRQILGQKVEFLVSFYNNEISEKSEIFDDQFSVERPDGSNFTLKIRSTKLEDSAMYFCASSDARQPGADTQYFGPGTRLTVL.

This chain uses TRBV7-9 with TRBJ2-7; unclear D gene. The V end was cut by 0 bases, the J end by 6 bases, with 9 bases between. The CDR3 loop spans 13 amino acids. Germline CDR1 reads SEHNR; CDR2 reads FQNEAQ (reference sequence). CDR3 loop: CASSLAAAAEQYF. In nucleotides, the CDR3 is TGTGCCAGCAGCTTAGCCGCGGCGGCCGAGCAGTACTTC.

The V and J genes are TRBV14 and TRBJ2-1; D may be TRBD2 (5 bases). The CDR3 extends over 14 amino acids. Germline V gene data show CDR1 as SGHDN and CDR2 as FVKESK. V was clipped by 3 bases and J by 9 bases, with 15 bases between them. Here the CDR3 DNA reads TGTGCCAGCAGCCAGGTGACGGGTCGGGGTGAGCAGTTCTTC. Protein product: CASSQVTGRGEQFF.

This clonotype is labeled as medium-sized. The chain joins TRBV29-1 to TRBJ2-5, with 7 nucleotides matching TRBD1. This CDR3 contains 14 residues. V shed 5 bases and J 0 bases; nucleotides not matched to a gene: 6. Germline V gene data show CDR1 as SQVTM and CDR2 as ANQGSEA. This chain's CDR3 is CSVLGTEDQETQYF. CDR3 nucleotide sequence: TGCAGCGTTCTCGGGACAGAAGACCAAGAGACCCAGTACTTC.

This clonotype was seen a few times. This chain links TRBV29-1 with TRBJ2-5, with 7 positions matching TRBD2. The germline V gene has CDR1 SQVTM and CDR2 ANQGSEA. The V gene end was trimmed by 5 bases and the J gene end by 6 bases; junction bases not matched to a gene: 9. The CDR3 extends over 13 amino acids. The CDR3 nucleotides are TGCAGCGTTCGTTCGGGAGGAGGTCAGACCCAGTACTTC. It translates to CSVRSGGGQTQYF.

This clonotype was detected only a few times. This chain joins TRBV14 and TRBJ2-1; no clear D. This CDR3 has 14 amino acids. The germline V gene encodes CDR1 SGHDN and CDR2 FVKESK. Trimming took off 3 bases at V and 10 bases at J, with 16 bases between the two ends. For the CDR3, the DNA is TGTGCCAGCAGCCAGACGACCTATTCGGGCGAGCAGTTCTTC. Translating it yields CASSQTTYSGEQFF.

The chain carries TRBV24-1 and TRBJ2-7; D may correspond to TRBD1 or TRBD2 (5 bases each). V was cut by 4 bases and J by 7 bases, with 22 bases left in between. The CDR3 consists of 16 residues. CDR1 KGHDR and CDR2 SFDVKD come from the germline V gene. Written as DNA, the CDR3 is TGTGCCACCAGTGAGTCGGGGCGGCTAGATGTGGGAGAGCAGTACTTC. It encodes CATSESGRLDVGEQYF.

This rearrangement joins TRBV9 to TRBJ2-3, with 15 bases lining up with TRBD2. The CDR3 is 20 amino acids. CDR1 and CDR2 (germline): SGDLS, YYNGEE. Germline trimming cut 0 bases from V and 2 bases from J; bases unmatched to any gene: 10. In nucleotides, the CDR3 is TGTGCCAGCAGCGTAGCGCCCGGACTAGCGGGAGGGGGATCCACAGATACGCAGTATTTT. Its translation is CASSVAPGLAGGGSTDTQYF.

The CDR3, as DNA: TGTGCCAGCAGCCAAGATGTGCGGGGGGAACGCGGGGAGACCCAGTACTTC. This encodes CASSQDVRGERGETQYF. The chain uses TRBV4-2 and TRBJ2-5, with 8 nucleotides matching TRBD2. CDR1 LGHNA and CDR2 YNFKEQ come from the germline V gene. CDR3 size: 17 residues. Unmatched junction bases numbered 11, after V lost 0 bases and J lost 5 bases.

Here the CDR3 DNA reads TGCAGTGCTAGAGATGGACGGACTGAAGCTTTCTTT. As protein: CSARDGRTEAFF. The genes are TRBV20-1 and TRBJ1-1; D unresolved. Germline V gene data show CDR1 as DFQATT and CDR2 as SNEGSKA (reference sequence). The ends were cut back, 0 bases at V and 5 bases at J, with 7 bases in the middle. This CDR3 contains 12 residues.

The chain is built from TRBV29-1 and TRBJ2-5, with D maybe TRBD2 (5 bases). Trimming took off 7 bases at V and 1 base at J, with 10 bases between the two ends. This CDR3 is built from 12 residues. Germline V gene sequence: CDR1 SQVTM, CDR2 ANQGSEA. The CDR3 region is CSASGVQETQYF. CDR3 DNA: TGCAGCGCCTCCGGGGTCCAAGAGACCCAGTACTTC. The full variable domain, completed using reference TRBV29-1 and TRBJ2-5, is SAVISQKPSRDICQRGTSLTIQCQVDSQVTMMFWYRQQPGQSLTLIATANQGSEATYESGFVIDKFPISRPNLTFSTLTVSNMSPEDSSIYLCSASGVQETQYFGPGTRLLVL.